These 18 T cell receptor beta chains came from one sample sequenced in a study of blood T cell repertoires in COVID-19. TCRdb's copy holds only in-frame clones and misses some; the assay was immunoSEQ multiplex PCR. The table has 65,000 to 85,000 clones, roughly 90% seen once. The sample taken for sequencing was peripheral blood. The receptors shown here come from a human donor in a cohort sampled during active COVID-19.

The CDR3 bases are TGCGCCAGCAGCCAAGATTATTTAGGGACAGTAAAAGAGACCCAGTACTTC. As protein: CASSQDYLGTVKETQYF. The gene calls are TRBV4-3 and TRBJ2-5; TRBD1 aligns across 7 bases. Germline CDR1 is LGHNA and CDR2 is YSLEER. The CDR3 loop spans 17 amino acids. V gave up 0 bases and J gave up 3 bases; unmatched junction bases: 10.

The V gene is TRBV19, the J gene TRBJ1-5, with TRBD1 identical over 9 bases. Trimming removed 5 bases from V and 1 base from J; junction bases left unmatched: 3. In germline, CDR1 is LNHDA, CDR2 SQIVND (reference sequence). The CDR3 contains 15 residues. CDR3 amino acids: CASSYRGQSNQPQHF. CDR3 coding DNA: TGTGCCAGTAGTTACAGGGGGCAGAGCAATCAGCCCCAGCATTTT.

This sequence joins TRBV29-1 and TRBJ2-3; TRBD2 matches 7 bases. V trimming: 7 bases; J trimming: 3 bases; junction bases outside the gene matches: 13. CDR3 size: 15 residues. The germline CDR1 and CDR2 sequences are SQVTM and ANQGSEA. CDR3 DNA: TGCAGCGATCTCAACGACGGGGGGTTGACAGATACGCAGTATTTT. Its protein product is CSDLNDGGLTDTQYF.

The CDR3, as DNA: TGTGCCAGCAGTTCAAAGGGGGCTTTGGGCTACACCTTC. Its translation is CASSSKGALGYTF. The chain couples TRBV6-5 to TRBJ1-2, with TRBD1 identical over 7 bases. Trimming cost V 4 bases and J 8 bases; bases outside gene matches: 7. CDR1 and CDR2 (germline): MNHEY, SVGAGI. The CDR3 is made up of 13 amino acids.

The genes are TRBV19 and TRBJ2-1, with D unclear. Germline CDR1 and CDR2: LNHDA and SQIVND (reference sequence). The CDR3 covers 15 residues. Trimming took 1 base from V and 0 from J, leaving 7 bases between them. The CDR3 region is CASSIVRLSYNEQFF. CDR3 bases: TGTGCCAGTAGTATAGTGAGGCTCTCCTACAATGAGCAGTTCTTC.

The table lists this clone with a count of one. The J gene is TRBJ2-7, the V gene TRBV9; D is undetermined. Germline CDR1 is SGDLS and CDR2 is YYNGEE. The CDR3 length is 15 residues. Trimming took off 0 bases at V and 3 bases at J, with 13 bases between the two ends. CDR3 region: CASSVGSVSDYEQYF. In DNA, the CDR3 is TGTGCCAGCAGCGTAGGGTCAGTCTCTGACTACGAGCAGTACTTC.

This clone was seen once. The CDR3 sequence: CASRAGGLNTEAFF. DNA for the CDR3: TGTGCCAGCAGAGCAGGGGGGTTGAACACTGAAGCTTTCTTT. The chain joins TRBV5-6 to TRBJ1-1; 7 bases line up with TRBD1. Germline CDR1 SGHDT, CDR2 YYEEEE. The trim removed 5 bases at V and 0 bases at J, leaving 4 bases unmatched. The length of the CDR3 is 14 residues.

The chain combines TRBV25-1 with TRBJ2-5; TRBD2 agrees at 10 bases. The CDR3 is 18 amino acids. CDR1 is MGHDK and CDR2 is SYGVNS in the germline V gene. V was pared by 6 bases and J by 2 bases, with 15 bases of the junction left unmatched. The CDR3 loop is CASSRGLLAGAGQETQYF. The CDR3 nucleotides read TGTGCCAGCAGCCGAGGATTGCTAGCGGGAGCCGGGCAAGAGACCCAGTACTTC.

The chain employs TRBV3-1 (or the pseudogene TRBV3-2) and TRBJ1-1; D not resolved. The germline V gene has CDR1 LGHDT and CDR2 YNNKEL (reference sequence). The V end was cut by 1 base, the J end by 10 bases, with 13 bases between. The CDR3 runs to 13 residues. The CDR3 sequence: CASSQGRGFGAFF. As DNA, the CDR3 is TGTGCCAGCAGCCAAGGTCGAGGGTTCGGAGCTTTCTTT.

To note about this clone: One end of the junction does not line up with germline, which may come from a read error. The chain is built from TRBV15 and TRBJ1-2, with D perhaps TRBD1 (5 bases). This CDR3 is 16 amino acids long. CDR1 and CDR2 (germline): LNHNV, YYDKDF (reference sequence). The DNA for the CDR3 is TGTGCCACAAGCAGGTCCCCGGCGAGACAGATCTATGGCTACACCTTC. Translated: CATSRSPARQIYGYTF.

This chain links TRBV6-6 with TRBJ1-1; D is possibly TRBD1 (6 bases). Trimming pared 1 base from V and 3 bases from J, leaving 9 bases between. This CDR3 comprises 14 residues. In germline, CDR1 is MNHNY, CDR2 SVGAGI (reference sequence). For the CDR3, the DNA is TGTGCCAGCAGTTACTTTGAGGGGGACACTGAAGCTTTCTTT. Translated, it gives CASSYFEGDTEAFF.

The chain couples TRBV11-2 to TRBJ2-6; no firm D call. Trimming pared 5 bases from V and 1 base from J, leaving 3 bases between. Germline values: CDR1 SGHAT, CDR2 FQNNGV. The CDR3 totals 13 residues. Here the CDR3 DNA reads TGTGCCAGCAGCCTTTCTGGGGCCAACGTCCTGACTTTC. It yields the protein CASSLSGANVLTF.

V usage is TRBV7-2 and J usage is TRBJ2-1; 8 nucleotides agree with TRBD1. J gave up 1 base and V 5 bases, and 4 bases lay outside the gene matches. Looked up from germline, CDR1 is SGHTA and CDR2 is FQGNSA. The CDR3 is made up of 15 amino acids. The CDR3: CASSAGQGSYNEQFF. The CDR3 DNA reads as TGTGCCAGCAGCGCAGGACAGGGATCCTACAATGAGCAGTTCTTC.

V and J are TRBV3-1 (or the pseudogene TRBV3-2) and TRBJ2-1; 11 bases are a match to TRBD2. The junction had 2 bases not matched to a gene; V was cut back by 1 base and J by 6 bases. There are 15 residues in the CDR3. From germline, CDR1 is LGHDT and CDR2 YNNKEL (reference sequence). CDR3 DNA sequence: TGTGCCAGCAGCCAAGTAGCGGGGGGGCCCAATGAGCAGTTCTTC. Translation gives CASSQVAGGPNEQFF.

A single count supports this clone. The chain carries TRBV19 and TRBJ2-2; a weak D match, TRBD1 (5 bases). Deletions cut 4 bases from V and 4 bases from J, with 10 bases between. Germline CDR1 and CDR2: LNHDA and SQIVND (reference sequence). The CDR3 has 14 amino acids. The CDR3 loop reads CASSSSGSTGELFF. CDR3 coding DNA: TGTGCCAGTAGTAGTTCAGGGTCCACCGGGGAGCTGTTTTTT.

This chain connects TRBV7-8 to TRBJ1-4, with 8 bases identical to TRBD1. The CDR3 extends over 15 amino acids. V dropped 5 bases and J dropped 8; count of bases not matched to a gene: 10. Germline assignment: CDR1 SGHVS and CDR2 FQNEAQ. The CDR3 sequence: CASSPLGQGEEKLFF. DNA for the CDR3: TGTGCCAGCAGCCCCCTCGGACAGGGAGAGGAAAAACTGTTTTTT. The whole variable domain, filled in from reference TRBV7-8 and TRBJ1-4, reads GAGVSQSPRYKVAKRGQDVALRCDPISGHVSLFWYQQALGQGPEFLTYFQNEAQLDKSGLPSDRFFAERPEGSVSTLKIQRTQQEDSAVYLCASSPLGQGEEKLFFGSGTQLSVL.

The rearrangement uses TRBV7-2 and TRBJ2-1; 10 bases are shared with TRBD1. The germline gives CDR1 SGHTA, CDR2 FQGNSA. The junction had 7 bases not matched to a gene; V was cut back by 4 bases and J by 7 bases. This CDR3 has 15 residues. As DNA, the CDR3 is TGTGCCAGCAGCTCACGACAGGGGGCGCATAATGAGCAGTTCTTC. Translated, it gives CASSSRQGAHNEQFF.

The chain combines TRBV4-2 with TRBJ1-4, with 7 bases that match TRBD1. Looked up from germline, CDR1 is LGHNA and CDR2 is YNFKEQ. This CDR3 spans 16 amino acids. V trimming: 3 bases; J trimming: 5 bases; junction bases outside the gene matches: 9. CDR3 in amino acids: CASSQASGQKNEKLFF. The DNA of the CDR3 is TGTGCCAGCAGCCAGGCGTCGGGACAGAAGAATGAAAAACTGTTTTTT.